This record concerns one T cell receptor beta chain sequence. The sample is drawn from a study of blood T cell repertoires in COVID-19. Data came from immunoSEQ multiplex PCR; TCRdb stores just in-frame clones and leaves some out. The sample lists roughly 150,000 clones; around 79% were seen once. The sample comprised peripheral blood. This TCR was sampled from an older woman with COVID-19, enrolled during active disease.

The DNA of the CDR3 is TGTGCCAGTAGTGGGACAGGTTTGAACACCGGGGAGCTGTTTTTT. This sequence encodes CASSGTGLNTGELFF. J is TRBJ2-2 and V is TRBV19; TRBD1 matches at 8 bases. V dropped 5 bases and J dropped 1; count of bases not matched to a gene: 3. CDR3 size: 15 residues. Per the germline V gene, CDR1 is LNHDA and CDR2 is SQIVND (reference sequence).